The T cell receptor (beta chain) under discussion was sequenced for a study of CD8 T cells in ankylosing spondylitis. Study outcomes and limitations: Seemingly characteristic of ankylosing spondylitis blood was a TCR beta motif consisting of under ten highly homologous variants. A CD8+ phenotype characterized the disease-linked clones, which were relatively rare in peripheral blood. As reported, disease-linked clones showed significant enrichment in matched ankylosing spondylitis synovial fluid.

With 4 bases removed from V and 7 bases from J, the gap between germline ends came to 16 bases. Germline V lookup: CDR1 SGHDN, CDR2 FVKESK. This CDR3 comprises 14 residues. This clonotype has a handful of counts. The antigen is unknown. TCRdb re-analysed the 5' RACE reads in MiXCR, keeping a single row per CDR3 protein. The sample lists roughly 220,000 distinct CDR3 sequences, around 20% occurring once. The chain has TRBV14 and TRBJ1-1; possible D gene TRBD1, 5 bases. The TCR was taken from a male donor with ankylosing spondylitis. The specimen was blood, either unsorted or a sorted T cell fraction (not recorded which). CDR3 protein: CASSLIPGRVEAFF. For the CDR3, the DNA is TGTGCCAGCAGCCTAATCCCAGGGAGGGTTGAAGCTTTCTTT. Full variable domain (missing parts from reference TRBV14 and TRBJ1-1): EAGVTQFPSHSVIEKGQTVTLRCDPISGHDNLYWYRRVMGKEIKFLLHFVKESKQDESGMPNNRFLAERTGGTYSTLKVQPAELEDSGVYFCASSLIPGRVEAFFGQGTRLTVV.